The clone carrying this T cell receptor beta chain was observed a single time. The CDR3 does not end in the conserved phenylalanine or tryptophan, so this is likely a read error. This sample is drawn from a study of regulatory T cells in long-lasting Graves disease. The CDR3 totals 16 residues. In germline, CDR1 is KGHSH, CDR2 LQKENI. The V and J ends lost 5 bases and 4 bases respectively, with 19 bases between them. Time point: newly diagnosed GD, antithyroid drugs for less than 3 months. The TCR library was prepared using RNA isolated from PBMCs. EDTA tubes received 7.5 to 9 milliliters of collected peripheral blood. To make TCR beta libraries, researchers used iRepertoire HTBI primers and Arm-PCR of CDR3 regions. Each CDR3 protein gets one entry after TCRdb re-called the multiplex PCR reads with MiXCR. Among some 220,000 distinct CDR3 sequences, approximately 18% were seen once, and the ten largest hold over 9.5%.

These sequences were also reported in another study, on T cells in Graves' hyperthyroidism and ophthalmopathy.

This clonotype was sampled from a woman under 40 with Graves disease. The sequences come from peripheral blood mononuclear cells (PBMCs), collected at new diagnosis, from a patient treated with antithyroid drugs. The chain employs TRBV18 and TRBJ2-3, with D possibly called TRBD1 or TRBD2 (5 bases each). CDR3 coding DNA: TGTGCCAGCTCATGCGGGCCGGGGCTTGCTTCAGATACGCAGTATGTT. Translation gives CASSCGPGLASDTQYV.